What follows are 19 T cell receptor beta chains derived from one specimen sequenced in a study of response to subunit inactivated influenza vaccine (dated by TCRdb to between 2017 and 2018). The receptor library was made with RT-PCR. TCRdb lists the instrument as Illumina HiSeq 2500. The public reads were run again by TCRdb, first through fastp at Q25 and then through MiXCR, and only productive beta chains were kept. Under each unique CDR3 protein, matching rows form one entry showing the most common genes and DNA. The table for this sample lists 650,000 to 850,000 distinct CDR3 sequences; about 15% of them were counted only once. The top ten hold around 7% of the sample. The starting material was PBMCs from blood, obtained less than 15 days before vaccination. The receptors derive from a man aged 50-59 years who received an inactivated influenza vaccine. Donor details come from another sample of the same person, matched by shared clones.

The sample holds a few counts of this clonotype. This rearrangement joins TRBV5-1 to TRBJ2-7, with D perhaps given as TRBD1 or TRBD2 (6 bases each). The CDR3 consists of 15 residues. CDR1 is SGHRS and CDR2 is YFSETQ in the germline V gene. V gave up 2 bases and J gave up 3 bases, with 15 bases separating them. CDR3 DNA sequence: TGCGCCAGCAGCTTCGGGGGCAGGGCTAACTACGAGCAGTACTTC. Its protein product is CASSFGGRANYEQYF.

This clonotype was detected only a few times. The genes are TRBV7-2 and TRBJ2-2; maybe TRBD1 (5 bases). The V and J ends lost 7 bases and 4 bases respectively, with 10 bases between them. This CDR3 is 13 amino acids long. Germline V gives CDR1 SGHTA, CDR2 FQGNSA. Written as DNA, the CDR3 is TGTGCCAGCAAAGGGGCGCGCACCGGGGAGCTGTTTTTT. Translating gives CASKGARTGELFF.

This clonotype was observed a handful of times. This sequence joins TRBV20-1 and TRBJ1-1; possibly TRBD1 for D (5 bases). The V end was cut by 1 base, the J end by 1 base, with 10 bases between. CDR3 length equals 14 residues. The germline V gene has CDR1 DFQATT and CDR2 SNEGSKA (reference sequence). The CDR3 protein is CSARVGHANTEAFF. In DNA, the CDR3 is TGCAGTGCTAGAGTCGGACACGCGAACACTGAAGCTTTCTTT.

This rearrangement joins TRBV12-3 or TRBV12-4 to TRBJ2-5; TRBD2 matches at 15 bases. The junction had 8 bases not matched to a gene; V was cut back by 7 bases and J by 5 bases. CDR3 size: 16 residues. This chain's CDR3 is CASTTGLAGGLETQYF. As DNA, the CDR3 is TGTGCCAGCACCACCGGACTAGCGGGGGGGCTGGAGACCCAGTACTTC.

The chain couples TRBV10-3 to TRBJ1-5; 7 nucleotides match TRBD1. With V trimmed by 0 bases and J by 16 bases, 24 bases remained unmatched. This CDR3 is 18 amino acids long. The germline V gene encodes CDR1 ENHRY and CDR2 SYGVKD. CDR3 region: CAISESFGRQGSSQHHHF. The CDR3 nucleotides read TGTGCCATCAGTGAGTCGTTCGGGCGACAGGGCTCCAGTCAGCACCATCATTTT.

This clonotype was recorded a few times. The chain couples TRBV24-1 to TRBJ1-2; 7 nucleotides match TRBD1. The J segment lost 3 bases and the V segment lost 6 bases, leaving 3 bases of the junction unmatched. In germline, CDR1 is KGHDR, CDR2 SFDVKD. The CDR3 runs 13 residues. CDR3 residues: CATSRGGDYGYTF. CDR3 nucleotides: TGTGCCACCAGTCGAGGGGGCGACTATGGCTACACCTTC.

The chain joins TRBV6-6 to TRBJ2-3; maybe TRBD2 (6 bases). Germline CDR1 reads MNHNY; CDR2 reads SVGAGI (reference sequence). There are 13 residues in the CDR3. Trimming shortened V by 7 bases and J by 5 bases, and 13 bases separated the two germline ends. CDR3 nucleotide sequence: TGTGCCAGCAACACTAGGGGAGGAGATACGCAGTATTTT. Protein product: CASNTRGGDTQYF.

The chain carries TRBV4-2 and TRBJ2-3; D unclear. V lost 1 base, J lost 1 base, and 9 bases lay in between. The CDR3 sequence is 15 residues long. CDR1 and CDR2 from the germline V gene are LGHNA and YNFKEQ. The CDR3 sequence: CASSQGPYGTDTQYF. The CDR3, as DNA: TGTGCCAGCAGCCAAGGTCCATACGGCACAGATACGCAGTATTTT.

This clonotype has a handful of counts. This rearrangement joins TRBV5-1 to TRBJ2-3; a weak D match, TRBD1 (5 bases). This CDR3 region has 16 residues. Trimming removed 2 bases from V and 2 bases from J, with 15 bases in between. The germline V gene has CDR1 SGHRS and CDR2 YFSETQ. CDR3 region: CASSFNRISNTDTQYF. As DNA, the CDR3 is TGCGCCAGCAGCTTCAACAGGATTTCTAACACAGATACGCAGTATTTT.

This clonotype has more than one count but fewer than ten. CDR3 in amino acids: CASSQSSSGGVTTYEQYF. The CDR3 DNA is TGTGCCAGCAGCCAAAGTTCTAGCGGGGGGGTGACGACCTACGAGCAGTACTTC. The V call is TRBV4-2, the J call TRBJ2-7; 12 bases align to TRBD2. The CDR3 has 18 residues. Germline CDR1 LGHNA, CDR2 YNFKEQ. The junction had 10 bases not matched to a gene; V was cut back by 2 bases and J by 2 bases.

The chain carries TRBV20-1 and TRBJ1-1; possible D gene TRBD1, 6 bases. The V gene lost 0 bases and the J gene lost 5 bases, with 16 bases spanning the gap. This CDR3 spans 15 amino acids. In germline, CDR1 is DFQATT, CDR2 SNEGSKA (reference sequence). The CDR3 protein is CSARDFGTIKTEAFF. In nucleotides, the CDR3 is TGCAGTGCTAGAGATTTCGGGACAATTAAGACTGAAGCTTTCTTT.

This clonotype was counted only a few times. V gene TRBV4-1 combines with J gene TRBJ2-5, with a weak D call TRBD1 (6 bases). The CDR3 has 15 amino acids. Trimming left V 5 bases short and J 7 bases short, with 20 bases between. CDR1 is MGHRA and CDR2 is YSYEKL in the germline V gene. This chain's CDR3 is CASSMGTPLRMTQYF. The CDR3 nucleotides are TGCGCCAGCAGCATGGGGACACCCTTGAGGATGACCCAGTACTTC.

This clonotype was counted at least ten times. V gene TRBV5-1 combines with J gene TRBJ1-6; 7 nucleotides line up with TRBD1. Germline V CDR1 and CDR2: SGHRS, YFSETQ. CDR3 length: 14 amino acids. The junction had 0 bases not matched to a gene; V was cut back by 0 bases and J by 6 bases. The CDR3 loop is CASSLDRGNSPLHF. The CDR3 bases are TGCGCCAGCAGCTTGGACAGGGGTAATTCACCCCTCCACTTT.

The chain links TRBV4-3 to TRBJ2-6; either TRBD1 or TRBD2 may supply D (5 bases each). This CDR3 spans 18 amino acids. The germline V and J ends were trimmed by 4 bases and 1 base, with 17 bases remaining between them. The germline gives CDR1 LGHNA, CDR2 YSLEER. CDR3 residues: CASSPYWGMGSGANVLTF. CDR3 nucleotide sequence: TGCGCCAGCAGCCCTTATTGGGGGATGGGTTCTGGGGCCAACGTCCTGACTTTC.

The genes are TRBV7-9 and TRBJ2-7; possibly TRBD1 for D (6 bases). This CDR3 spans 14 amino acids. V lost 2 bases, J lost 6 bases, and 14 bases lay in between. CDR1 is SEHNR and CDR2 is FQNEAQ in the germline V gene (reference sequence). The CDR3 reads CASSLTGTAGEQYF. The CDR3 DNA is TGTGCCAGCAGCTTAACAGGGACCGCTGGCGAGCAGTACTTC.

This clonotype was counted between two and nine times. The chain combines TRBV6-1 with TRBJ2-5; 8 bases are a match to TRBD2. CDR1 is MNHNS and CDR2 is SASEGT in the germline V gene. This CDR3 is built from 20 residues. Germline trimming cut 5 bases from V and 2 bases from J; bases unmatched to any gene: 22. In nucleotides, the CDR3 is TGTGCCAGCAGTAAAACCAGGGACGGGGGGTGGGGACTAGTTCAAGAGACCCAGTACTTC. Translation: CASSKTRDGGWGLVQETQYF.

A single count supports this clonotype. The chain employs TRBV5-6 and TRBJ2-3, with no clear D. Looked up from germline, CDR1 is SGHDT and CDR2 is YYEEEE. The CDR3 consists of 15 residues. Deletions cut 0 bases from V and 6 bases from J, with 14 bases between. The CDR3 loop is CASSLERLLGDTQYF. The CDR3 DNA reads as TGTGCCAGCAGCTTGGAACGGCTTTTAGGGGATACGCAGTATTTT.

This clonotype was found a few times. V and J are TRBV20-1 and TRBJ1-2, with D perhaps matching TRBD1 (6 bases). V dropped 8 bases and J dropped 0 bases, with 19 bases sitting between them. The CDR3 is 15 residues long. The germline CDR1 and CDR2 sequences are DFQATT and SNEGSKA (reference sequence). The chain's CDR3 is CSLLHRGGANYGYTF. The DNA for the CDR3 is TGCAGTCTCCTCCACCGAGGGGGAGCTAACTATGGCTACACCTTC.

A few counts support this clonotype. The rearrangement joins TRBV5-1 to TRBJ2-1; 10 bases align to TRBD2. Losses at the gene ends were 3 bases for V and 0 bases for J; bases not matched to a gene: 6. Germline-derived CDR1 and CDR2 are SGHRS and YFSETQ. This CDR3 spans 17 amino acids. This chain's CDR3 is CASSSLAGRSSYNEQFF. Here the CDR3 DNA reads TGCGCCAGCAGCTCACTAGCGGGAAGGAGCTCCTACAATGAGCAGTTCTTC. Complete variable domain (other parts from reference TRBV5-1 and TRBJ2-1): KAGVTQTPRYLIKTRGQQVTLSCSPISGHRSVSWYQQTPGQGLQFLFEYFSETQRNKGNFPGRFSGRQFSNSRSEMNVSTLELGDSALYLCASSSLAGRSSYNEQFFGPGTRLTVL.